The 5 T cell receptor beta chains in this list originate from one sample, sequenced in a study of cytomegalovirus exposure and HLA in healthy donors. Amplification used 60 Vbeta primers and 13 Jbeta primers. Repertoires were generated with immunoSEQ multiplex PCR, while TCRdb's copy carries only in-frame clones and drops some. The repertoire holds approximately 170,000 clones, around three quarters seen once, with around 1.9% in the top ten. Sequenced input: PBMCs. These receptors originate from a woman aged 25 to 39 in good health and CMV-seropositive.

The rearrangement uses TRBV6-7 and TRBJ2-3; 9 bases line up with TRBD1. TRBV6-7 is an open reading frame whose function is uncertain. CDR3 length equals 19 residues. V lost 4 bases, J lost 0 bases, and 14 bases stayed unmatched. The CDR3 sequence is CASSSGQGKLADSTDTQYF. For the CDR3, the DNA is TGTGCCAGCAGTTCGGGACAGGGAAAGCTAGCGGACAGCACAGATACGCAGTATTTT.

V is TRBV30 and J is TRBJ2-1, with 15 positions matching TRBD2. The V and J ends lost 4 bases and 3 bases, in that order; junction bases with no gene match: 13. The CDR3 totals 19 residues. Germline V gene data show CDR1 as GTSNPN and CDR2 as SVGIG (reference sequence). The CDR3 loop reads CAWTRTRTSGREDYNEQFF. The DNA for the CDR3 is TGTGCCTGGACCCGTACGAGGACTAGCGGGAGGGAAGACTACAATGAGCAGTTCTTC.

The gene calls are TRBV5-1 and TRBJ1-5; D ambiguous. CDR3 size: 14 residues. Germline V gives CDR1 SGHRS, CDR2 YFSETQ. V was cut by 4 bases and J by 4 bases, with 12 bases left in between. CDR3 region: CASSEGDFNQPQHF. The CDR3 nucleotides are TGCGCCAGCAGCGAAGGAGATTTTAATCAGCCCCAGCATTTT.

The rearrangement links TRBV7-8 to TRBJ1-1; no reliable D call. V lost 2 bases and J 0 bases, leaving 7 bases between the germline ends. Germline-derived CDR1 and CDR2 are SGHVS and FQNEAQ. The CDR3 runs to 14 residues. The CDR3 region has the DNA TGTGCCAGCAGCTTAACAAATATGAACACTGAAGCTTTCTTT. Protein product: CASSLTNMNTEAFF.

J is TRBJ2-5 and V is TRBV19, with TRBD1 as a possible D gene (6 bases). Per the germline V gene, CDR1 is LNHDA and CDR2 is SQIVND (reference sequence). The CDR3 loop spans 15 amino acids. V shed 4 bases and J shed 5 bases, with 17 bases lying between them. The CDR3 protein is CASSNVRGGLETQYF. CDR3 DNA sequence: TGTGCCAGTAGTAACGTCAGAGGGGGTTTGGAGACCCAGTACTTC.